Here is one T cell receptor beta chain with its context. The data derive from a study of blood T cell repertoires in COVID-19. There are 15 residues in the CDR3. With V trimmed by 5 bases and J by 3 bases, 8 bases remained unmatched. CDR1 and CDR2 (germline): SGHVS, FQNEAQ. Clones were read by immunoSEQ multiplex PCR, and TCRdb kept only the in-frame ones, dropping some. Found here are about 300,000 clones, roughly 90% of them singletons; the top ten hold roughly 2.9%. The V and J genes are TRBV7-8 and TRBJ2-7; 9 bases align to TRBD1. Sample: PBMCs or T cells enriched from blood (not recorded which). This clonotype originated in a woman aged 45-60 years who had been exposed to COVID-19. The CDR3 loop is CASSPGTGYYYEQYF. In nucleotides, the CDR3 is TGTGCCAGCAGCCCCGGGACAGGGTATTACTACGAGCAGTACTTC.